This entry lists 26 T cell receptor beta chains sequenced from one sample in a study of OX40 agonist ivuxolimab in advanced cancers. Clones were read by immunoSEQ multiplex PCR, and TCRdb kept only the in-frame ones, dropping some. The sample carries some 110,000 clones, roughly 93% recorded once. The source was CD4+ or CD8+ T cells sorted from blood, collected in a trial of the OX40 agonist ivuxolimab. The receptors derive from an adult with an advanced solid tumor such as melanoma, head and neck, liver or kidney cancer.

This clone was seen a single time. The chain is built from TRBV15 and TRBJ1-2; D not certain. CDR3 length: 11 residues. V shed 0 bases and J shed 8 bases, with 4 bases lying between them. In germline, CDR1 is LNHNV, CDR2 YYDKDF (reference sequence). The CDR3 reads CATSRDRGYTF. CDR3 DNA sequence: TGTGCCACCAGCAGAGATCGGGGCTACACCTTC.

The chain is built from TRBV11-2 and TRBJ2-5, with TRBD1 matching over 7 bases. Germline lookup yields CDR1 SGHAT and CDR2 FQNNGV. V shed 6 bases, J shed 4 bases, and the junction held 11 bases outside the gene matches. The CDR3 has 15 amino acids. CDR3 bases: TGTGCCAGCAGACCTCTACAGGGGCGCCCAGAGACCCAGTACTTC. Translation: CASRPLQGRPETQYF.

The J gene is TRBJ2-1, the V gene TRBV4-2; no clear D gene. The germline CDR1 and CDR2 sequences are LGHNA and YNFKEQ. V was cut by 0 bases and J by 4 bases, with 7 bases left in between. CDR3 length: 14 amino acids. The DNA for the CDR3 is TGTGCCAGCAGCCAAGACTGGGGTTACAATGAGCAGTTCTTC. The encoded protein is CASSQDWGYNEQFF.

The chain uses TRBV5-5 and TRBJ2-5, with TRBD1 matching over 12 bases. CDR3 size: 15 residues. V shed 3 bases and J 5 bases; nucleotides not matched to a gene: 5. CDR1 is SGHKS, CDR2 YYEKEE, per germline (reference sequence). CDR3 sequence: CASSSRDRGLETQYF. In nucleotides, the CDR3 is TGTGCCAGCAGCTCCCGGGACAGGGGGCTCGAGACCCAGTACTTC. Complete variable domain (other parts from reference TRBV5-5 and TRBJ2-5): DAGVTQSPTHLIKTRGQQVTLRCSPISGHKSVSWYQQVLGQGPQFIFQYYEKEERGRGNFPDRFSARQFPNYSSELNVNALLLGDSALYLCASSSRDRGLETQYFGPGTRLLVL.

The genes are TRBV7-9 and TRBJ1-4; no clear D. Trimming cost V 0 bases and J 8 bases, with 10 bases left between them. Germline lookup yields CDR1 SEHNR and CDR2 FQNEAQ (reference sequence). The CDR3 is 14 residues long. DNA for the CDR3: TGTGCCAGCAGCTTAGCGACGGGTGGCGAAAAACTGTTTTTT. Translated: CASSLATGGEKLFF. Filled out from reference TRBV7-9 and TRBJ1-4, the complete variable domain reads DTGVSQNPRHKITKRGQNVTFRCDPISEHNRLYWYRQTLGQGPEFLTYFQNEAQLEKSRLLSDRFSAERPKGSFSTLEIQRTEQGDSAMYLCASSLATGGEKLFFGSGTQLSVL.

V usage is TRBV6-5 and J usage is TRBJ1-6; TRBD1 might be the D (5 bases). V lost 7 bases and J lost 12, with 22 bases in between. CDR1 is MNHEY and CDR2 is SVGAGI in the germline V gene. This CDR3 has 15 residues. This chain's CDR3 is CASKPEGLLRGPLHF. The CDR3 coding sequence is TGTGCCAGCAAGCCAGAGGGGTTGTTAAGGGGACCCCTCCACTTT.

This sequence joins TRBV11-2 and TRBJ2-7; D could derive from TRBD1 or TRBD2 (5 bases each). CDR1 and CDR2 (germline): SGHAT, FQNNGV. The V end was cut by 5 bases, the J end by 3 bases, with 17 bases between. This CDR3 contains 15 residues. CDR3 nucleotides: TGTGCCAGCAGCCCCAACGACTTTGGGGGCTACGAGCAGTACTTC. It is translated as CASSPNDFGGYEQYF.

The chain has TRBV6-5 and TRBJ1-2; D may be TRBD1 (6 bases). Germline V gene sequence: CDR1 MNHEY, CDR2 SVGAGI. CDR3 length: 12 residues. Trimming removed 7 bases at V and 8 bases at J, with 14 bases between. CDR3 sequence (DNA): TGTGCCAGCACTACAACAGGGTACGGCTACACCTTC. Translated, it gives CASTTTGYGYTF.

This clone appeared once. This chain's CDR3 is CASSFREGNEQFF. The CDR3 DNA is TGCGCCAGCAGCTTTAGGGAGGGCAATGAGCAGTTCTTC. The chain recombines TRBV5-1 with TRBJ2-1; 7 bases agree with TRBD2. The CDR3 is made up of 13 amino acids. The germline gives CDR1 SGHRS, CDR2 YFSETQ. V was pared by 2 bases and J by 6 bases, with 2 bases of the junction left unmatched.

The V and J genes are TRBV30 and TRBJ1-5; TRBD1 agrees at 7 bases. This CDR3 is 13 amino acids long. Germline V gives CDR1 GTSNPN, CDR2 SVGIG (reference sequence). V lost 5 bases to trimming and J lost 3 bases; unmatched junction nucleotides: 4. CDR3 sequence (DNA): TGTGCCTGGTCTGGACAGGACAATCAGCCCCAGCATTTT. It specifies CAWSGQDNQPQHF.

This clone appeared a single time. V usage is TRBV27 and J usage is TRBJ2-4, with TRBD1 identical over 8 bases. Trimming took 5 bases from V and 0 from J; bases not matched to a gene: 6. CDR1 and CDR2 from the germline V gene are MNHEY and SMNVEV (reference sequence). This CDR3 has 16 amino acids. Here the CDR3 reads CASSQGQGRAKNIQYF. The CDR3 bases are TGTGCCAGCAGTCAAGGACAGGGAAGAGCCAAAAACATTCAGTACTTC.

In this sample, this clone turned up once. The chain is built from TRBV19 and TRBJ2-1; 13 bases agree with TRBD2. Germline V CDR1 and CDR2: LNHDA, SQIVND (reference sequence). With V trimmed by 3 bases and J by 7 bases, 3 bases remained unmatched. The CDR3 totals 15 residues. The CDR3 DNA reads TGTGCCAGTAGTATTACTAGCGGGGGGGCGAATGAGCAGTTCTTC. It is translated as CASSITSGGANEQFF.

J is TRBJ2-5 and V is TRBV2; 9 nucleotides match TRBD2. The ends lost 5 bases at V and 5 bases at J; junction bases unmatched: 9. The germline CDR1 and CDR2 sequences are SNHLY and FYNNEI. The CDR3 sequence is 15 residues long. In DNA form, the CDR3 reads TGTGCCAGCAGTATAGCGGGGGTGCGGGGGGAGACCCAGTACTTC. Protein: CASSIAGVRGETQYF.

CDR3 nucleotides: TGTGCCAGCAGCGAGAGTAGGGAGGGCCGGGGTAATGAGCAGTTCTTC. Protein: CASSESREGRGNEQFF. The rearrangement links TRBV7-6 to TRBJ2-1; 7 nucleotides agree with TRBD2. The CDR3 has 16 amino acids. Germline CDR1 and CDR2: SGHVS and FNYEAQ. J lost 7 bases, V lost 5 bases, and 14 bases had no gene match.

The chain carries TRBV7-2 and TRBJ2-2; D might be TRBD2 (7 bases). CDR1 and CDR2 (germline): SGHTA, FQGNSA. V lost 5 bases and J lost 0, with 13 bases in between. CDR3 size: 16 residues. Here the CDR3 DNA reads TGTGCCAGCAGCCCCTGGGGGGGCGCGAACACCGGGGAGCTGTTTTTT. Translating gives CASSPWGGANTGELFF.

This chain connects TRBV6-5 to TRBJ1-5, with 8 positions matching TRBD1. The germline V gene encodes CDR1 MNHEY and CDR2 SVGAGI. This CDR3 comprises 14 residues. The J segment lost 6 bases and the V segment lost 5 bases, leaving 6 bases of the junction unmatched. CDR3 coding DNA: TGTGCCAGCAGTACCGACAGGGGAAGTCAGCCCCAGCATTTT. Protein product: CASSTDRGSQPQHF.

The chain joins TRBV5-5 to TRBJ2-1; 11 positions agree with TRBD2. The V segment lost 0 bases and the J segment 9 bases; nucleotides outside the gene matches: 2. CDR1 is SGHKS and CDR2 is YYEKEE in the germline V gene (reference sequence). The CDR3 totals 14 residues. The CDR3 region has the DNA TGTGCCAGCAGCTTGGGTAGCGGGAGGGCTGAGCAGTTCTTC. Translating it yields CASSLGSGRAEQFF.

The rearrangement joins TRBV5-4 to TRBJ2-5, with 10 bases matching TRBD2. The germline gives CDR1 SGHNT, CDR2 YYREEE (reference sequence). The CDR3 covers 16 residues. The V segment lost 2 bases and the J segment 9 bases; nucleotides outside the gene matches: 13. This CDR3 is CASSLPLAGGFVAQYF. CDR3 sequence (DNA): TGTGCCAGCAGCTTACCCTTAGCGGGGGGCTTTGTGGCCCAGTACTTC.

This clone appeared once. CDR3 amino acids: CASSHLLAGGNEQFF. The CDR3 coding sequence is TGTGCCAGCAGCCACTTACTAGCGGGAGGGAATGAGCAGTTCTTC. The V gene is TRBV4-2, the J gene TRBJ2-1; 13 bases agree with TRBD2. J gave up 7 bases and V 3 bases, and 3 bases lay outside the gene matches. This CDR3 is built from 15 residues. CDR1 and CDR2 from the germline V gene are LGHNA and YNFKEQ.

This clone has a handful of counts. The V call is TRBV15, the J call TRBJ1-5; no definite D call. V was trimmed by 0 bases and J by 2 bases, leaving 8 bases between them. The germline V gene has CDR1 LNHNV and CDR2 YYDKDF (reference sequence). This CDR3 region has 15 residues. The CDR3 reads CATSRDYEGNQPQHF. DNA of the CDR3: TGTGCCACCAGCAGAGATTATGAGGGCAATCAGCCCCAGCATTTT.

This clone was observed a single time. This chain connects TRBV7-2 to TRBJ1-6; no clear D. The V gene's germline CDR1 is SGHTA and CDR2 FQGNSA. Trimming removed 2 bases at V and 0 bases at J, with 11 bases between. This CDR3 has 17 residues. The CDR3 DNA is TGTGCCAGCAGCTTACGGGCCCGGAGCTCCTATAATTCACCCCTCCACTTT. It specifies CASSLRARSSYNSPLHF.

The rearrangement joins TRBV6-5 to TRBJ2-7, with D uncertain. The CDR3 runs 13 residues. Germline lookup yields CDR1 MNHEY and CDR2 SVGAGI. V was cut by 0 bases and J by 7 bases, with 10 bases left in between. The CDR3 spells CASSYSRAVEQYF. The CDR3 nucleotides read TGTGCCAGCAGTTACTCTAGGGCAGTAGAGCAGTACTTC.

V usage is TRBV13 and J usage is TRBJ2-5, with unresolved D. Germline V gene data show CDR1 as PRHDT and CDR2 as FYEKMQ (reference sequence). This CDR3 has 18 amino acids. V lost 5 bases to trimming and J lost 3 bases, with 25 bases between them. CDR3: CASSQPRRGGLREETQYF. In DNA form, the CDR3 reads TGTGCCAGCAGCCAACCCCGTCGTGGCGGCCTACGGGAAGAGACCCAGTACTTC.

This sequence joins TRBV19 and TRBJ1-4; 9 nucleotides agree with TRBD1. CDR3 length: 15 amino acids. The V gene's germline CDR1 is LNHDA and CDR2 SQIVND (reference sequence). Losses at the gene ends were 5 bases for V and 5 bases for J; bases not matched to a gene: 6. The CDR3 DNA sequence: TGTGCCAGTAGTCTGGGACAGGGTACGAATGAAAAACTGTTTTTT. It specifies CASSLGQGTNEKLFF. The whole variable domain, remainder taken from reference TRBV19 and TRBJ1-4, is DGGITQSPKYLFRKEGQNVTLSCEQNLNHDAMYWYRQDPGQGLRLIYYSQIVNDFQKGDIAEGYSVSREKKESFPLTVTSAQKNPTAFYLCASSLGQGTNEKLFFGSGTQLSVL.

V and J are TRBV7-6 and TRBJ2-3; D possibly uses TRBD1 or TRBD2 (6 bases each). Germline V gene sequence: CDR1 SGHVS, CDR2 FNYEAQ. V lost 1 base and J lost 8, with 19 bases in between. This CDR3 has 16 amino acids. CDR3: CASSLDGGSYGGTQYF. DNA of the CDR3: TGTGCCAGCAGCTTAGATGGGGGCAGCTACGGGGGTACGCAGTATTTT.

This chain uses TRBV6-1 with TRBJ2-7; a possible D gene is TRBD1 (5 bases). Germline V gene sequence: CDR1 MNHNS, CDR2 SASEGT. V shed 2 bases and J shed 2 bases, with 10 bases lying between them. The CDR3 runs to 14 residues. Here the CDR3 reads CASSEQKGPYEQYF. CDR3 DNA sequence: TGTGCCAGCAGTGAACAAAAGGGGCCCTACGAGCAGTACTTC.